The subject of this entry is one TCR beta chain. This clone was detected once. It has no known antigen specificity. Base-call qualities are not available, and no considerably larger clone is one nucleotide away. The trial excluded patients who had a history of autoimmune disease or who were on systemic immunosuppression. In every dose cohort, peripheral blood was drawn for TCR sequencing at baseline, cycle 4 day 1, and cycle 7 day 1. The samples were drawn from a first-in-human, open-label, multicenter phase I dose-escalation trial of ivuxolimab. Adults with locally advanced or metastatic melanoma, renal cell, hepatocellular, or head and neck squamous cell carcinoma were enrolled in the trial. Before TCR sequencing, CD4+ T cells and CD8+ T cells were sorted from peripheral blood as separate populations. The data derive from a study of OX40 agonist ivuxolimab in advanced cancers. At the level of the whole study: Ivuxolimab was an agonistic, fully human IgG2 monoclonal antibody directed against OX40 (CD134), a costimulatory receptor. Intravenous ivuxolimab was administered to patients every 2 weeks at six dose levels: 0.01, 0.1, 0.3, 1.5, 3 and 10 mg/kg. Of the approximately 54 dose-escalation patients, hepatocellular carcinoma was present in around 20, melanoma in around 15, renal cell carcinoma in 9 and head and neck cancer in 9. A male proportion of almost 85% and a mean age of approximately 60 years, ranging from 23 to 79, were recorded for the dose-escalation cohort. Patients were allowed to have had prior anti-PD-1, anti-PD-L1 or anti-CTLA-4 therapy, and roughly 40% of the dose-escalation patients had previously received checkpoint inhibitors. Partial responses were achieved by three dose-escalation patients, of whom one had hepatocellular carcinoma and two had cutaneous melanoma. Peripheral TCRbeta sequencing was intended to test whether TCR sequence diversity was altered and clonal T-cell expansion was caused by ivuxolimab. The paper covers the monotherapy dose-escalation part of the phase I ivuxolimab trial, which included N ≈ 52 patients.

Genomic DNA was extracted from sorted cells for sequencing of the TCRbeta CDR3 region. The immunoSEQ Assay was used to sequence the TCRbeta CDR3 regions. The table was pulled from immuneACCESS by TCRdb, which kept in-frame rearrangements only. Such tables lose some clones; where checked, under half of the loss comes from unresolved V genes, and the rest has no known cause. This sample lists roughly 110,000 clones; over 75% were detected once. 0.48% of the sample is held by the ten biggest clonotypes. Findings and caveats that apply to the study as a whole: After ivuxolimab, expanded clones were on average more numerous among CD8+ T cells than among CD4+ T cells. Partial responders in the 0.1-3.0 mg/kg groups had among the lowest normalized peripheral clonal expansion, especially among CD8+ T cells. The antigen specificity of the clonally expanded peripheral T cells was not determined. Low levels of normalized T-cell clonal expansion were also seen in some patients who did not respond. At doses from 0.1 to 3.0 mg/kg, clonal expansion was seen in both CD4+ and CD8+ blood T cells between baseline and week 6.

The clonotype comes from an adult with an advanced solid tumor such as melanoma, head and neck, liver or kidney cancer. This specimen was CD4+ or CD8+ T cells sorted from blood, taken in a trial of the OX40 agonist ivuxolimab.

The nucleotides are TGTGCCAGCTCACCCAGTACAGGGCTTTGGACTGAAGCTTTCTTT. This encodes CASSPSTGLWTEAFF. The sequence links TRBV18 to TRBJ1-1; TRBD1 could be the D gene, as 6 bases match. Reading the germline V gene gives CDR1 KGHSH and CDR2 LQKENI. Trimming takes 3 bases from V and 5 bases from J, and the germline ends sit 16 bases apart. From its cysteine to its phenylalanine, the CDR3 spans 15 amino acids. The DNA shown is the 45-base CDR3, in frame from base 1.